This T cell receptor (beta chain) was profiled in a study of T cells in tumors and immune-related adverse events (dated by TCRdb to about 2021). In the case of this clone: There is no known antigen for this receptor. Base qualities are not recorded, but no much larger clone differs from it by a single base.

What this sample's treatment or condition label stands for: nivolumab (PD-1 blockade) given before sampling. The DNeasy Blood and Tissue Kit was used to extract DNA from formalin-fixed paraffin-embedded specimens. The TCR beta locus was amplified and sequenced with the immunoSEQ assay, yielding bulk TCR Vbeta CDR3 data. As for the original processing: Non-productive CDR3s, sequences shorter than 7 amino acids, and those not starting with C or ending with F/W were excluded. Only specimens with at least 1000 reads were analysed, and clonotypes were defined at the amino acid level. To compute clonality, Pielou's evenness was subtracted from 1. To equalize library sizes, abundance-weighted random subsampling with replacement was performed and repeated 100 times so that 95% confidence intervals could be reported. The Morisita overlap index was used to quantify repertoire overlap, and for each specimen the top 40 clones were checked for overlap with the irAE. Imported from immuneACCESS, the table was reduced by TCRdb to in-frame sequences with V and J called. These copies leave out some clones; in studies compared against another copy, an unresolved V gene accounts for under half, and the cause of the remainder is not known. The V and J calls and clone size are taken from that table; D and trimming were inferred from the DNA. The sample records some 11,000 clones, around 92% of which are singletons. The ten largest account for around 1.5% of the sample.

The source is a female donor with metastatic renal cell carcinoma. Sequencing used lymph node tissue, obtained from a patient treated with anti-PD-1 therapy.

The CDR3 is CASSPPTSGTYEQYF. Read as DNA, the sequence is TGTGCCAGCTCACCACCGACTAGCGGAACCTACGAGCAGTACTTC. This receptor chain uses TRBV18 and TRBJ2-7, and 9 junction bases match TRBD2. There are 15 amino acids in the CDR3, from cysteine to phenylalanine inclusive. The entry retains the CDR3 DNA only, 45 bases that are in frame from base 1. The germline V gene provides CDR1 KGHSH and CDR2 LQKENI. Trimming leaves V shorter by 0 bases and J shorter by 2 bases, with the junction holding 2 bases beyond the gene matches.